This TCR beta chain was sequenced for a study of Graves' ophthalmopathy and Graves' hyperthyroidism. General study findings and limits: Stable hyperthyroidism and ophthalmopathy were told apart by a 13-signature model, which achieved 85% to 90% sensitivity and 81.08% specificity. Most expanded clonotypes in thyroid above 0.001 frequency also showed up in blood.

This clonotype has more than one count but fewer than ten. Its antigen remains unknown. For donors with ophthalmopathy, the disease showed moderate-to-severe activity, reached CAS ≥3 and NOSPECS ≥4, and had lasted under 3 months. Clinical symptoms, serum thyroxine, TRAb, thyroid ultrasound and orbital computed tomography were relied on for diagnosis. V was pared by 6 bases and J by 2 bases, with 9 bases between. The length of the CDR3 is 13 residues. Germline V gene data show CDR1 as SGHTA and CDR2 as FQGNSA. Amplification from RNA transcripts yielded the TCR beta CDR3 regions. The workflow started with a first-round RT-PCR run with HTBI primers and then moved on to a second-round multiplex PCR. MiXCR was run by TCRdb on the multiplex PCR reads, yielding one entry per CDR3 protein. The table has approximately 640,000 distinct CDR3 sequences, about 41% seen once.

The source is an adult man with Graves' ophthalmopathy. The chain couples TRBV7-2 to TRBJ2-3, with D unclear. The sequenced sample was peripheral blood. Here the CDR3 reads CASSRGPTDTQYF. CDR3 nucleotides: TGTGCCAGCAGTCGTGGGCCCACAGATACGCAGTATTTT. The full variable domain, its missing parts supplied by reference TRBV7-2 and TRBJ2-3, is GAGVSQSPSNKVTEKGKDVELRCDPISGHTALYWYRQSLGQGLEFLIYFQGNSAPDKSGLPSDRFSAERTGGSVSTLTIQRTQQEDSAVYLCASSRGPTDTQYFGPGTRLTVL.